A single sample gave rise to the 11 T cell receptor beta chains below, sequenced in a study of cytomegalovirus exposure and HLA in healthy donors. Amplification used 60 Vbeta primers and 13 Jbeta primers. Using immunoSEQ multiplex PCR, the repertoire was profiled, and TCRdb retains in-frame clones only, with some absent. This sample yields about 160,000 clones, of which around 75% are seen a single time; roughly 3.4% belongs to the top ten. The specimen sequenced was PBMCs. Receptors were obtained from a human donor in good health.

The chain is built from TRBV28 and TRBJ2-4; D is possibly TRBD1 (6 bases). The V end was cut by 3 bases, the J end by 3 bases, with 12 bases between. Per the germline V gene, CDR1 is MDHEN and CDR2 is SYDVKM. This CDR3 contains 15 residues. Here the CDR3 DNA reads TGTGCCAGCAGTTTCAGGGGACCTTTCAAAAACATTCAGTACTTC. It translates to CASSFRGPFKNIQYF.

CDR3 amino acids: CASSPDRGRSYNEQFF. CDR3 nucleotides: TGCGCCAGCAGCCCAGACAGGGGGCGATCCTACAATGAGCAGTTCTTC. This rearrangement joins TRBV4-3 to TRBJ2-1; 10 nucleotides match TRBD1. Germline CDR1 and CDR2: LGHNA and YSLEER. V shed 4 bases and J 1 base; nucleotides not matched to a gene: 4. This CDR3 contains 16 residues.

This clone turned up a few times. This rearrangement joins TRBV7-9 to TRBJ1-2; 8 nucleotides agree with TRBD1. This CDR3 is built from 14 residues. V shed 4 bases and J 4 bases; nucleotides not matched to a gene: 5. The germline V gene has CDR1 SEHNR and CDR2 FQNEAQ (reference sequence). Written as DNA, the CDR3 is TGTGCCAGCAGCTCCGGGACAGGATTCTATGGCTACACCTTC. It translates to CASSSGTGFYGYTF.

This rearrangement joins TRBV7-7 to TRBJ2-7; 13 bases line up with TRBD2. Germline V gene data show CDR1 as SSHAT and CDR2 as FNYEAQ (reference sequence). The junction had 3 bases not matched to a gene; V was cut back by 5 bases and J by 2 bases. This CDR3 is 15 amino acids long. CDR3 DNA sequence: TGTGCCAGCAGCCCAGGGACTAGCGGGGCCTACGAGCAGTACTTC. This sequence encodes CASSPGTSGAYEQYF. Full variable domain (missing parts from reference TRBV7-7 and TRBJ2-7): GAGVSQSPRYKVTKRGQDVTLRCDPISSHATLYWYQQALGQGPEFLTYFNYEAQPDKSGLPSDRFSAERPEGSISTLTIQRTEQRDSAMYRCASSPGTSGAYEQYFGPGTRLTVT.

This chain joins TRBV5-6 and TRBJ2-3; 7 bases line up with TRBD1. Looked up from germline, CDR1 is SGHDT and CDR2 is YYEEEE. This CDR3 spans 12 amino acids. V trimming: 3 bases; J trimming: 9 bases; junction bases outside the gene matches: 4. The CDR3, as DNA: TGTGCCAGCAGCTCCCGGGACAGAACGCAGTATTTT. This encodes CASSSRDRTQYF.

The gene calls are TRBV7-9 and TRBJ2-7; maybe TRBD1 (5 bases). In germline, CDR1 is SEHNR, CDR2 FQNEAQ (reference sequence). V dropped 5 bases and J dropped 7 bases, with 18 bases sitting between them. This CDR3 contains 14 residues. CDR3 sequence reads: CASSPTGQGREQYF. Written as DNA, the CDR3 is TGTGCCAGCAGCCCCACAGGTCAGGGCAGGGAGCAGTACTTC.

The CDR3 loop is CASRRDNGGYTF. In DNA form, the CDR3 reads TGTGCCAGCAGACGGGACAACGGTGGCTACACCTTC. This rearrangement joins TRBV6-5 to TRBJ1-2; the D gene is possibly TRBD1 (6 bases). Trimming cost V 6 bases and J 7 bases, with 12 bases left between them. CDR1 and CDR2 from the germline V gene are MNHEY and SVGAGI. The CDR3 loop spans 12 amino acids.

The CDR3 here is CAWTRRGSNQPQHF. In DNA, the CDR3 is TGTGCCTGGACTCGTAGGGGGAGCAATCAGCCCCAGCATTTT. V and J are TRBV30 and TRBJ1-5, with D perhaps TRBD1 (6 bases). Trimming took 4 bases from V and 1 from J, leaving 11 bases between them. Germline V gives CDR1 GTSNPN, CDR2 SVGIG (reference sequence). This CDR3 is built from 14 residues.

The chain couples TRBV10-3 to TRBJ1-5; 8 bases are shared with TRBD1. There are 14 residues in the CDR3. Germline-derived CDR1 and CDR2 are ENHRY and SYGVKD. V shed 8 bases and J 4 bases; nucleotides not matched to a gene: 7. The CDR3 DNA reads as TGTGCCATCGGACCGGGACAGGATAATCAGCCCCAGCATTTT. Its protein product is CAIGPGQDNQPQHF.

The chain is built from TRBV2 and TRBJ2-5, with 7 bases that match TRBD2. J lost 4 bases, V lost 6 bases, and 11 bases had no gene match. The CDR3 is 15 residues long. From germline, CDR1 is SNHLY and CDR2 FYNNEI. The CDR3 reads CASSSSGVAGETQYF. Here the CDR3 DNA reads TGTGCCAGCAGCTCCTCCGGGGTAGCGGGAGAGACCCAGTACTTC.

The genes are TRBV7-8 and TRBJ2-2, with unresolved D. Trimming removed 1 base at V and 2 bases at J, with 14 bases between. Germline-derived CDR1 and CDR2 are SGHVS and FQNEAQ. This CDR3 spans 17 amino acids. The CDR3 DNA sequence: TGTGCCAGCAGCTTAGGCCCGGTAGAATTCAACACCGGGGAGCTGTTTTTT. Its translation is CASSLGPVEFNTGELFF.